One and the same sample provided the 8 T cell receptor beta chains below, sequenced in a study of T cell responses to AZD1222 COVID-19 vaccine. Only in-frame clones appear in the TCRdb table, and some are missing; sequencing was by immunoSEQ multiplex PCR. The repertoire includes around 100,000 clones, roughly 85% of them detected once, and 2.5% to 3% sits in the top ten. The sample here was peripheral blood, taken on day 0 of AZD1222 vaccination. Every receptor here comes from an adult in good health.

The rearrangement joins TRBV6-1 to TRBJ2-1; D remains ambiguous. Looked up from germline, CDR1 is MNHNS and CDR2 is SASEGT. Trimming shortened V by 2 bases and J by 5 bases, and 13 bases separated the two germline ends. The CDR3 runs 15 residues. CDR3 protein: CASSELYSDNNEQFF. As DNA, the CDR3 is TGTGCCAGCAGTGAACTCTACTCCGATAACAATGAGCAGTTCTTC.

This clone was seen a few times. V usage is TRBV9 and J usage is TRBJ1-3; weak D call: TRBD1 (5 bases). There are 16 residues in the CDR3. With 3 bases removed from V and 0 bases from J, the gap between germline ends came to 13 bases. Germline values: CDR1 SGDLS, CDR2 YYNGEE. The CDR3 DNA is TGTGCCAGCAGCGAGGGGACGGTGAACTCTGGAAACACCATATATTTT. It encodes CASSEGTVNSGNTIYF.

The J gene is TRBJ1-1, the V gene TRBV11-1, with 7 bases identical to TRBD1. The ends lost 1 base at V and 6 bases at J; junction bases unmatched: 11. The germline V gene has CDR1 SGHAT and CDR2 FQDESV (reference sequence). The CDR3 is made up of 16 amino acids. The CDR3 reads CASSLGPEETGAEAFF. The CDR3 DNA reads as TGTGCCAGCAGCTTAGGGCCCGAGGAAACAGGGGCTGAAGCTTTCTTT.

J is TRBJ1-1 and V is TRBV19, with TRBD1 matching 9 bases. V shed 2 bases, J shed 8 bases, and the junction held 3 bases outside the gene matches. The V gene's germline CDR1 is LNHDA and CDR2 SQIVND (reference sequence). This CDR3 has 13 residues. The chain's CDR3 is CASSILDRGEAFF. In DNA, the CDR3 is TGTGCCAGTAGTATATTAGACAGGGGGGAAGCTTTCTTT.

This clone appeared a single time. This chain connects TRBV20-1 to TRBJ2-1, with 7 bases lining up with TRBD1. Germline V CDR1 and CDR2: DFQATT, SNEGSKA (reference sequence). The CDR3 spans 15 residues. The V and J ends lost 3 bases and 8 bases, in that order; junction bases with no gene match: 13. The CDR3 DNA follows: TGCAGTGCTAGTAGGGGACAGACTAAAGCCGATGAGCAGTTCTTC. This translates into CSASRGQTKADEQFF.

This chain links TRBV9 with TRBJ2-3, with 8 nucleotides matching TRBD2. V lost 3 bases, J lost 0 bases, and 9 bases stayed unmatched. Germline assignment: CDR1 SGDLS and CDR2 YYNGEE. The CDR3 loop spans 17 amino acids. The CDR3 reads CASSEGFSGASTDTQYF. The CDR3, as DNA: TGTGCCAGCAGCGAGGGGTTTAGCGGGGCTAGCACAGATACGCAGTATTTT.

The chain carries TRBV6-1 and TRBJ1-2; TRBD1 agrees at 8 bases. V was clipped by 1 base and J by 8 bases; unmatched bases: 9. In germline, CDR1 is MNHNS, CDR2 SASEGT. This CDR3 spans 15 amino acids. CDR3: CASSEGRTGHKGYTF. CDR3 sequence (DNA): TGTGCCAGCAGTGAAGGACGGACAGGGCATAAGGGCTACACCTTC.

This chain connects TRBV7-9 to TRBJ2-3; D ambiguous. In germline, CDR1 is SEHNR, CDR2 FQNEAQ (reference sequence). The ends were cut back, 5 bases at V and 0 bases at J, with 9 bases in the middle. The CDR3 totals 14 residues. CDR3 region: CASSGYLSTDTQYF. As DNA, the CDR3 is TGTGCCAGCAGCGGGTATCTGAGCACAGATACGCAGTATTTT.